This paragraph reports one TCR beta chain. Its antigen is not identified. The CDR3 runs 13 residues. Trimming shortened V by 5 bases and J by 5 bases, and 12 bases separated the two germline ends. Germline CDR1 and CDR2: LNHDA and SQIVND (reference sequence). These data originate in a study of T cells in narcolepsy. Study-wide background: Enrolled donors included narcolepsy type 1 or type 2 patients and healthy controls.

The study's findings and limits: Blood of same and different patients, but not healthy controls, reportedly held recurring autoreactive clonotypes. No autoreactive T cell clone sequences appeared in some memory CD4+ repertoires. Autoreactive HCRT-specific and TRIB2-specific clonotypes were marked in same-patient CSF-versus-blood CD4+ comparisons.

Generated by immunoSEQ multiplex PCR, the TCRdb table keeps only in-frame clones and is missing some. The sample yields 30,000 to 40,000 clones, 75% to 85% seen once. The rearrangement links TRBV19 to TRBJ2-5; no definite D call. The sequence derives from a human donor with narcolepsy. Sequenced material: CD45RA- memory CD4+ T cells from PBMCs. This CDR3 is CASSGYGFETQYF. The CDR3 nucleotides are TGTGCCAGTAGTGGGTACGGGTTCGAGACCCAGTACTTC.